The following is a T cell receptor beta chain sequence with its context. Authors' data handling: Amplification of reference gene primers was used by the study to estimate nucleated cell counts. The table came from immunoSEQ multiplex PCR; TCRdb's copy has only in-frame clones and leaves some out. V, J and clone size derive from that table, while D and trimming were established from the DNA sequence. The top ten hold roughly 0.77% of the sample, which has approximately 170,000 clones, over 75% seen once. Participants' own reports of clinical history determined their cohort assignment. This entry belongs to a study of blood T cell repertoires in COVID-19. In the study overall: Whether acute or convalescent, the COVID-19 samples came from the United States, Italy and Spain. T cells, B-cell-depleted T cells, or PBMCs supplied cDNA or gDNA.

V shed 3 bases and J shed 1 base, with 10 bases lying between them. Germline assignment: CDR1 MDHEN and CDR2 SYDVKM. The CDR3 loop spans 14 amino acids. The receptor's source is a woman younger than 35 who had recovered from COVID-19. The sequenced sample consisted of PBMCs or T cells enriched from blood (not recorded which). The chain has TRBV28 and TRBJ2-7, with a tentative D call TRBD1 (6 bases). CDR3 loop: CASSFMDRSYEQYF. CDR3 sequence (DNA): TGTGCCAGCAGTTTCATGGACAGATCCTACGAGCAGTACTTC.